A selection of T cell receptor beta chains follows, all from one sample in a study of human T cells and chemical hapten exposure. One entry per CDR3 protein, called by TCRdb with MiXCR from the RACE reads. Of about 300,000 distinct CDR3 sequences listed, over 5% are singletons. The sequences come from whole blood, collected in connection with sensitization to the hapten diphenylcyclopropenone (DPC). These receptors originate from a woman younger than 30 with alopecia areata. Some clones in this sample may be carry-over from other donors' samples. The CDR3 runs from the conserved cysteine through the conserved F or W. Each record gives: J gene, V gene, D gene, clone size, CDR3 protein, CDR3 DNA. D genes are given only for firm matches. Not all rows give a size; the values are once, few, many and, for expanded clones, a class.

TRBJ2-3 | TRBV12-3/TRBV12-4 | NA | few | CASSWGGGSDTQYF | TGTGCCAGCAGTTGGGGGGGCGGCTCAGATACGCAGTATTTT
TRBJ1-3 | TRBV12-3/TRBV12-4 | NA | few | CASSVAVGNTIYF | TGTGCCAGCAGTGTAGCCGTTGGAAACACCATATATTTT
TRBJ1-4 | TRBV7-9 | NA | NA | CASSRRVTNEKLFF | TGTGCCAGCAGTCGCAGGGTCACCAATGAAAAACTGTTTTTT
TRBJ2-7 | TRBV21-1 | NA | many | CASSKRCF | TGTGCCAGCAGCAAGAGGTGTTTC
TRBJ1-1 | TRBV5-6 | NA | few | CASSFPPVGPGTEAFF | TGTGCCAGCAGCTTCCCACCCGTGGGCCCAGGCACTGAAGCTTTCTTT
TRBJ2-7 | TRBV20-1 | NA | NA | CSAKGTMDSTYEQYF | TGCAGTGCTAAGGGAACAATGGACAGCACCTACGAGCAGTACTTC
TRBJ1-4 | TRBV29-1 | NA | few | CSAQGLANEKLFF | TGCAGCGCCCAGGGCTTGGCTAATGAAAAACTGTTTTTT
TRBJ2-7 | TRBV6-1 | TRBD1 | few | CASSESGGEQYF | TGTGCCAGCAGTGAGTCAGGGGGCGAGCAGTACTTC
TRBJ2-3 | TRBV20-1 | NA | many | CSARDGGWGGDTQYF | TGCAGTGCTAGAGATGGGGGCTGGGGTGGAGATACGCAGTATTTT
TRBJ1-5 | TRBV10-3 | NA | few | CAISEGEGQPQHF | TGTGCCATCAGCGAGGGAGAGGGTCAGCCCCAGCATTTT
TRBJ2-1 | TRBV7-8 | NA | NA | CASSHGGSSYNEQFF | TGTGCCAGCAGTCACGGGGGTAGCTCCTACAATGAGCAGTTCTTC
TRBJ2-2 | TRBV9 | TRBD1 | few | CASSSRDSYTGELFF | TGTGCCAGCAGCAGCCGGGACAGCTACACCGGGGAGCTGTTTTTT
TRBJ1-5 | TRBV4-3 | NA | few | CASSQVRGQPQHF | TGCGCCAGCAGCCAAGTACGCGGGCAGCCCCAGCATTTT
TRBJ2-7 | TRBV6-5 | NA | few | CASSRFTGKNEQYF | TGTGCCAGCAGTAGATTCACAGGGAAGAACGAGCAGTACTTC
TRBJ2-5 | TRBV7-9 | NA | NA | CASSLTMEQETQYF | TGTGCCAGCAGCTTGACGATGGAACAAGAGACCCAGTACTTC
TRBJ2-3 | TRBV5-4 | NA | NA | CASSPGDHGGGFETDTQYF | TGTGCCAGCAGCCCAGGGGATCATGGCGGGGGTTTTGAAACAGATACGCAGTATTTT
TRBJ2-7 | TRBV5-5 | TRBD1 | few | CASSLIQGVNEQYF | TGTGCCAGCAGCTTGATACAGGGGGTGAACGAGCAGTACTTC
TRBJ2-5 | TRBV15 | NA | NA | CATSRDLALQETQYF | TGTGCCACCAGCAGAGATCTGGCGCTACAAGAGACCCAGTACTTC
TRBJ1-6 | TRBV4-2 | NA | many | CASSPYGRNSPLHF | TGTGCCAGCAGCCCCTATGGACGGAATTCACCCCTCCACTTT
TRBJ2-5 | TRBV5-1 | NA | many | CASSLNTGEETQYF | TGCGCCAGCAGCTTGAATACGGGGGAAGAGACCCAGTACTTC